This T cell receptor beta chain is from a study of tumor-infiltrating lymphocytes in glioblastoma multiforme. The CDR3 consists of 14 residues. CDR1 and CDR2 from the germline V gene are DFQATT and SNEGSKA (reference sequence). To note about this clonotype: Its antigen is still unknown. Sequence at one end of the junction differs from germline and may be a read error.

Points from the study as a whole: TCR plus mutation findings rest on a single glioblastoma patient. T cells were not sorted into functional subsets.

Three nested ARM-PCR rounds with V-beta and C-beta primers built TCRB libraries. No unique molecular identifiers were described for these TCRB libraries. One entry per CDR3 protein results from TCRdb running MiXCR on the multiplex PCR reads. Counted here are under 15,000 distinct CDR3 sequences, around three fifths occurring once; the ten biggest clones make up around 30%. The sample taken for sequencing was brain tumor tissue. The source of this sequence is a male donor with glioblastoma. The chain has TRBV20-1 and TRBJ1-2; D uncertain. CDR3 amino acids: CSARLWVPCYGYAF. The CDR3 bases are TGCAGTGCTAGGTTGTGGGTTCCATGCTATGGCTACGCCTTC.